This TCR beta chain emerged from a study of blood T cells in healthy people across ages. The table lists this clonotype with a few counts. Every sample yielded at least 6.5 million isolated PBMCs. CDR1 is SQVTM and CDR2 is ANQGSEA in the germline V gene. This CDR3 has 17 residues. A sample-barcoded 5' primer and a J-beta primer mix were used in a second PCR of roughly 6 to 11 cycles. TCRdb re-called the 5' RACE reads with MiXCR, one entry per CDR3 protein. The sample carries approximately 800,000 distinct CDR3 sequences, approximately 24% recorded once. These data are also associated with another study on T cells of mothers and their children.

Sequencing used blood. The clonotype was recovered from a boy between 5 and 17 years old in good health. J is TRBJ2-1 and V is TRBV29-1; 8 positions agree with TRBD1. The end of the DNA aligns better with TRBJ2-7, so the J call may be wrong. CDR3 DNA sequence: TGCAGCGCGAGGGGGGCAGGGGGCGCCCCGACGCCCTACGAGCAGTACTTC. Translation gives CSARGAGGAPTPYEQYF.